This T cell receptor beta chain was retrieved from a study of T-cell memory formation after mild COVID-19. The V gene's germline CDR1 is LGHNA and CDR2 YSLEER. There are 17 residues in the CDR3. Deletions cut 1 base from V and 2 bases from J, with 17 bases between. The table lists this clonotype with a few counts. MiXCR, run by TCRdb on the 5' RACE reads, gives a single entry per CDR3 protein. The data contain about 560,000 distinct CDR3 sequences, approximately 15% of them seen just once; the ten biggest clones take up around 7.8%. The chain combines TRBV4-3 with TRBJ2-5; D is ambiguous. Sequencing was done on a sample of PBMCs or a T cell subset sorted from them (not recorded which). This sequence was found in an adult woman who had mild COVID-19 (a few samples of this study predate the infection). Cell type and time point are not known. CDR3 in DNA: TGCGCCAGCAGCCAAGGGCCCGCCGGTAATGCGCAAGAGACCCAGTACTTC. This encodes CASSQGPAGNAQETQYF.